This T cell receptor beta chain was observed in a study of T cells after yellow fever vaccination. Across the study: The fractions with low cell numbers were processed using SMART-Seq v4 Ultra Low Input. Study-wide points: Clonotypes found in both CD4 and CD8 compartments made up a small share.

Making TCR cDNA involved 5'RACE template switching, which added UMIs and a universal primer site. TCRdb ran MiXCR on the 5' RACE reads and lists one entry per CDR3 protein. The sample has hundreds of thousands of distinct CDR3 sequences; approximately 10% are singletons. From germline, CDR1 is MNHNS and CDR2 SASEGT. There are 12 residues in the CDR3. V was clipped by 6 bases and J by 6 bases; unmatched bases: 5. About this clonotype itself: The antigen remains undetermined.

The receptor was derived from a man aged 18 to 29 who received the YFV17D yellow fever vaccine. The chain carries TRBV6-1 and TRBJ2-7; 7 bases line up with TRBD2. The source material was PBMCs, sampled on the day of the first yellow fever vaccination. The chain's CDR3 is CASSPGGIEQYF. In DNA, the CDR3 is TGTGCCAGCAGCCCCGGGGGGATCGAGCAGTACTTC.